The 7 T cell receptor beta chains presented below share a single source sample, sequenced in a study of T cell clonality in common variable immunodeficiency. The study's findings and limits: In common variable immunodeficiency, TCR beta chains reportedly carried fewer deletions and N-nucleotide insertions.

These TCRs are of unknown antigen specificity. Clones were sequenced by immunoSEQ multiplex PCR, and TCRdb holds only the in-frame ones, with some missing. The sample is made up of 15,000 to 20,000 clones, none counted only once. Sequences were obtained from peripheral blood mononuclear cells. These receptors were taken from a human donor with common variable immunodeficiency.

There are a few counts of this clone. From the germline J gene comes the end of the CDR3, since the read stops 3 residues before it. V and J are TRBV5-6 and TRBJ2-1; 7 nucleotides agree with TRBD2. CDR3 size: 15 residues. Unmatched junction bases numbered 8, after V lost 4 bases and J lost 4 bases. Per the germline V gene, CDR1 is SGHDT and CDR2 is YYEEEE. The CDR3 sequence: CASSRRRGSYNEQFF. CDR3 DNA, as far as it was read: TGTGCCAGCAGCAGGCGGCGCGGGAGTTACAATGAG.

In this sample, this clone turned up a few times. The read stops 3 residues short of the end of the CDR3; the missing end is completed from the germline J gene. V and J are TRBV18 and TRBJ2-7; 13 nucleotides line up with TRBD2. In germline, CDR1 is KGHSH, CDR2 LQKENI. The CDR3 is 15 residues long. The V gene end was trimmed by 3 bases and the J gene end by 2 bases; junction bases not matched to a gene: 1. CDR3 in amino acids: CASSPGTSGTYEQYF. CDR3 bases read: TGTGCCAGCTCACCCGGGACTAGCGGGACCTACGAG. Based on the CDR3 plus reference TRBV18 and TRBJ2-7, the full variable domain is NAGVMQNPRHLVRRRGQEARLRCSPMKGHSHVYWYRQLPEEGLKFMVYLQKENIIDESGMPKERFSAEFPKEGPSILRIQQVVRGDSAAYFCASSPGTSGTYEQYFGPGTRLTVT.

This clone was seen many times. The CDR3 reads CSARFTGNTIYF. The covered CDR3 bases are TGCAGTGCTAGATTTACTGGAAACACC. This chain joins TRBV20-1 and TRBJ1-3; D not certain. The read comes to an end 3 residues before the CDR3 does, leaving the germline J gene to fill in the end. The CDR3 runs 12 residues. Germline V gives CDR1 DFQATT, CDR2 SNEGSKA (reference sequence). V was pared by 2 bases and J by 2 bases, with 4 bases between.

In the case of this clone: The read stops 3 residues short of the end of the CDR3; the missing end is completed from the germline J gene. This chain joins TRBV19 and TRBJ1-5; D ambiguous. V lost 1 base and J lost 0, with 4 bases in between. The CDR3 contains 14 residues. CDR1 is LNHDA, CDR2 SQIVND, per germline (reference sequence). Partial CDR3 DNA: TGTGCCAGTAGTATAGGCAGTAGCAATCAGCCC. Translated: CASSIGSSNQP. The CDR3 in its entirety is CASSIGSSNQPQHF.

This clone was seen a handful of times. Coverage ceases 3 residues before the CDR3 finishes, and the germline J gene fills in the end. This chain joins TRBV20-1 and TRBJ2-3; 7 bases are a match to TRBD2. The germline V gene has CDR1 DFQATT and CDR2 SNEGSKA (reference sequence). The ends lost 3 bases at V and 2 bases at J; junction bases unmatched: 8. This CDR3 is 15 amino acids long. The CDR3 here is CSARGGVSVTDTQYF. The sequenced CDR3 bases are TGCAGTGCTAGGGGGGGGGTTTCGGTCACAGATACG.

The table lists this clone with many counts. The CDR3 is cut off 3 residues early in the read; its end comes from the germline J gene. The genes are TRBV7-9 and TRBJ1-2; perhaps TRBD1 as D (6 bases). The V gene's germline CDR1 is SEHNR and CDR2 FQNEAQ (reference sequence). The CDR3 runs to 14 residues. The CDR3 DNA, read in part, is TGTGCCAGCAGCTACCCACAGGGTCTCAGGGGC. Residues: CASSYPQGLRG. The complete CDR3 protein is CASSYPQGLRGYTF.

As to this clone: The read ends 3 residues before the CDR3 terminus; that terminus is restored from the germline J gene. The chain employs TRBV7-6 and TRBJ1-1; unclear D gene. The CDR3 has 13 amino acids. Trimming left V 3 bases short and J 1 base short, with 6 bases between. In germline, CDR1 is SGHVS, CDR2 FNYEAQ. CDR3 sequence: CASSLQANTEAFF. Partial CDR3 DNA: TGTGCCAGCAGCTTGCAGGCGAACACTGAA.